Following are 10 T cell receptor beta chains from one sample sequenced in a study of cytomegalovirus exposure and HLA in healthy donors. This PCR relied on a set of 60 Vbeta primers and 13 Jbeta primers. Here immunoSEQ multiplex PCR was the method, and the copy in TCRdb shows in-frame clones only, minus some. The sample records about 140,000 clones, roughly three fifths being singletons. The sample comprised PBMCs. These receptors all stem from a woman aged 55-69 years in good health and CMV-seronegative.

The chain carries TRBV29-1 and TRBJ2-7; D may be TRBD1 (6 bases). This CDR3 region has 11 residues. Germline-derived CDR1 and CDR2 are SQVTM and ANQGSEA. V was clipped by 6 bases and J by 5 bases, with 11 bases between them. CDR3 DNA sequence: TGCAGCGTCACAGGGCACCACGAGCAGTACTTC. The encoded protein is CSVTGHHEQYF.

This chain joins TRBV20-1 and TRBJ1-2; no clear D gene. The germline V gene has CDR1 DFQATT and CDR2 SNEGSKA (reference sequence). The CDR3 has 11 amino acids. The CDR3 sequence is CLYRELRRYTF. Written as DNA, the CDR3 is TGCTTATACCGGGAGCTACGGCGCTACACCTTC.

The table lists this clone with a count of one. The V call is TRBV19, the J call TRBJ2-3; weak D call: TRBD2 (5 bases). Per the germline V gene, CDR1 is LNHDA and CDR2 is SQIVND (reference sequence). The CDR3 is 13 residues long. V lost 5 bases to trimming and J lost 5 bases, with 11 bases between them. The CDR3 DNA reads as TGTGCCAGTAGTGCTCGTCGGGAAGATACGCAGTATTTT. Amino acid sequence: CASSARREDTQYF.

The V and J genes are TRBV5-1 and TRBJ2-6; the D gene is possibly TRBD1 (5 bases). V shed 3 bases and J shed 0 bases, with 13 bases lying between them. The germline gives CDR1 SGHRS, CDR2 YFSETQ. The CDR3 sequence is 17 residues long. CDR3 in amino acids: CASSSGDSHSGANVLTF. For the CDR3, the DNA is TGCGCCAGCAGCTCCGGAGACAGTCACTCTGGGGCCAACGTCCTGACTTTC.

Only a few counts were recorded for this clone. V gene TRBV19 combines with J gene TRBJ2-7; TRBD2 aligns across 7 bases. The junction had 5 bases not matched to a gene; V was cut back by 8 bases and J by 1 base. CDR1 and CDR2 (germline): LNHDA, SQIVND (reference sequence). The CDR3 sequence is 13 residues long. In DNA form, the CDR3 reads TGTGCCAGTCAACTAGCGTTTTCCTACGAGCAGTACTTC. Its protein is CASQLAFSYEQYF.

The chain carries TRBV7-3 and TRBJ2-3, with 11 bases matching TRBD2. Germline lookup yields CDR1 SGHTA and CDR2 FQGTGA. CDR3 size: 17 residues. The V segment lost 4 bases and the J segment 3 bases; nucleotides outside the gene matches: 9. The CDR3 nucleotides read TGTGCCAGCAGCTCGGTAGCGGGGGGGCCGAGGACAGATACGCAGTATTTT. Its translation is CASSSVAGGPRTDTQYF.

The table lists this clone with a few counts. Other DNA sequences from this sample encode an identical CDR3 as well. CDR3 DNA: TGTGCCAGCAGCCCAGCCTACGAGCAGTACTTC. This codes for CASSPAYEQYF. The genes are TRBV7-2 and TRBJ2-7; D ambiguous. CDR1 is SGHTA, CDR2 FQGNSA, per germline. The CDR3 consists of 11 residues. With 5 bases removed from V and 2 bases from J, the gap between germline ends came to 4 bases.

The table lists this clone with a few counts. The V call is TRBV5-4, the J call TRBJ1-2; 7 positions agree with TRBD1. CDR1 and CDR2 (germline): SGHNT, YYREEE (reference sequence). The J segment lost 6 bases and the V segment lost 3 bases, leaving 8 bases of the junction unmatched. The length of the CDR3 is 14 residues. The CDR3 DNA reads as TGTGCCAGCAGCTCCCCTCCCCAGGGGGATGGCTACACCTTC. It specifies CASSSPPQGDGYTF.

The CDR3 DNA follows: TGTGCCAGCAGCGTAAGAGGGGGAGAAGCTTTCTTT. This sequence encodes CASSVRGGEAFF. This rearrangement joins TRBV9 to TRBJ1-1; tentative D call: TRBD1 (6 bases). The CDR3 runs 12 residues. Germline assignment: CDR1 SGDLS and CDR2 YYNGEE. V was cut by 1 base and J by 8 bases, with 9 bases left in between. Full variable domain (rest looked up from reference TRBV9 and TRBJ1-1): DSGVTQTPKHLITATGQRVTLRCSPRSGDLSVYWYQQSLDQGLQFLIQYYNGEERAKGNILERFSAQQFPDLHSELNLSSLELGDSALYFCASSVRGGEAFFGQGTRLTVV.

This chain connects TRBV23-1 to TRBJ2-7; maybe TRBD2 (7 bases). TRBV23-1 is reported as an ORF; its role is uncertain. Trimming left V 8 bases short and J 0 bases short, with 23 bases between. This CDR3 is built from 17 residues. This CDR3 reads CASFKMRRGRSSYEQYF. CDR3 DNA sequence: TGCGCCAGCTTTAAAATGAGGCGGGGGCGAAGCTCCTACGAGCAGTACTTC.